These 16 T cell receptor beta chains share one sample of origin, sequenced in a study of post-analysis software for immune sequencing data (dated by TCRdb to 2015 to 2017). These receptors have no identified antigens. Preparation of the library involved PCR. For sequencing, an Illumina HiSeq 2500 was employed. To reduce PCR and sequencing biases, unique molecular identifiers were incorporated into the TCR beta cDNA libraries. In-frame beta chains were kept once TCRdb had trimmed the public reads at Q25 with fastp and called clones with MiXCR. Merged by CDR3 protein, the rows form single entries marked with the most common genes and DNA. Here the sample has 750,000 to 950,000 distinct CDR3 sequences; approximately 44% occur a single time. The top ten clones comprise approximately 4.4% of the sample. Broad study findings and their caveats: A few TRBV segments, including TRBV5-6, TRBV5-1 and TRBV20-1, were significantly more frequent in patients than controls.

The sequenced material came from blood. The receptors derive from a girl between 5 and 17 years old with multiple sclerosis.

The gene calls are TRBV27 and TRBJ2-3; maybe TRBD2 (6 bases). V dropped 7 bases and J dropped 8 bases, with 19 bases sitting between them. The CDR3 contains 14 residues. Per germline, CDR1 MNHEY and CDR2 SMNVEV (reference sequence). The chain's CDR3 is CASTPNPGGGTQYF. The CDR3 region has the DNA TGTGCCAGCACCCCAAACCCCGGGGGAGGTACGCAGTATTTT.

This clonotype has just a few counts. This chain links TRBV5-1 with TRBJ2-3; 12 bases align to TRBD2. The germline CDR1 and CDR2 sequences are SGHRS and YFSETQ. This CDR3 is built from 14 residues. Unmatched junction bases numbered 2, after V lost 4 bases and J lost 5 bases. CDR3 amino acids: CASSPTSGRDTQYF. CDR3 sequence (DNA): TGCGCCAGCAGCCCGACTAGCGGGAGAGATACGCAGTATTTT. Together with reference TRBV5-1 and TRBJ2-3, the CDR3 gives the full variable domain: KAGVTQTPRYLIKTRGQQVTLSCSPISGHRSVSWYQQTPGQGLQFLFEYFSETQRNKGNFPGRFSGRQFSNSRSEMNVSTLELGDSALYLCASSPTSGRDTQYFGPGTRLTVL.

This sequence joins TRBV24-1 and TRBJ2-6; D gene ambiguous. The V gene lost 5 bases and the J gene lost 2 bases, with 0 bases spanning the gap. The CDR3 length is 12 residues. Germline loops: CDR1 KGHDR, CDR2 SFDVKD. The CDR3 sequence is CATSAGANVLTF. CDR3 bases: TGTGCCACCAGTGCTGGGGCCAACGTCCTGACTTTC.

This clonotype turned up a few times. Here the CDR3 reads CSATSPGGHGYTF. CDR3 DNA sequence: TGCAGTGCAACCTCCCCAGGGGGCCATGGCTACACCTTC. The rearrangement uses TRBV20-1 and TRBJ1-2; 8 bases are a match to TRBD1. The CDR3 extends over 13 amino acids. The germline gives CDR1 DFQATT, CDR2 SNEGSKA (reference sequence). Trimming at V came to 6 bases and at J to 6 bases, leaving 9 bases not matched to a gene.

The CDR3 DNA reads as TGTGCCAGCAGCCGCCCCGGGACATTGGACATTCAGTACTTC. Its translation: CASSRPGTLDIQYF. V and J are TRBV5-6 and TRBJ2-4, with D possibly being TRBD1 (6 bases). There are 14 residues in the CDR3. V lost 4 bases to trimming and J lost 8 bases, with 16 bases between them. Germline CDR1 reads SGHDT; CDR2 reads YYEEEE. The entire variable domain, with the rest obtained from reference TRBV5-6 and TRBJ2-4, is as follows: DAGVTQSPTHLIKTRGQQVTLRCSPKSGHDTVSWYQQALGQGPQFIFQYYEEEERQRGNFPDRFSGHQFPNYSSELNVNALLLGDSALYLCASSRPGTLDIQYFGAGTRLSVL.

This clonotype turned up a few times. The rearrangement uses TRBV11-1 and TRBJ1-2; 11 bases are a match to TRBD1. The CDR3 consists of 15 residues. Trimming cost V 5 bases and J 6 bases; bases outside gene matches: 8. Germline V CDR1 and CDR2: SGHAT, FQDESV (reference sequence). DNA of the CDR3: TGTGCCAGCAGCCAATCGGGACAGGGGGTTAATGGCTACACCTTC. Residues: CASSQSGQGVNGYTF.

The J gene is TRBJ2-3, the V gene TRBV14; D possibly matches TRBD1 or TRBD2 (5 bases each). There are 15 residues in the CDR3. In germline, CDR1 is SGHDN, CDR2 FVKESK. V dropped 3 bases and J dropped 0 bases, with 10 bases sitting between them. The CDR3 here is CASSQGEKSTDTQYF. The CDR3 DNA is TGTGCCAGCAGCCAGGGGGAAAAAAGCACAGATACGCAGTATTTT.

The table lists this clonotype with a few counts. V usage is TRBV10-3 and J usage is TRBJ1-6; D not resolved. The CDR3 runs to 13 residues. In germline, CDR1 is ENHRY, CDR2 SYGVKD. Trimming took 3 bases from V and 14 from J, leaving 14 bases between them. Here the CDR3 DNA reads TGTGCCATCAGTGACGGTGAGCTTGTCACCCTCCACTTT. This sequence encodes CAISDGELVTLHF.

The genes are TRBV28 and TRBJ2-4; maybe TRBD2 (7 bases). Germline loops: CDR1 MDHEN, CDR2 SYDVKM. The CDR3 consists of 15 residues. V was pared by 5 bases and J by 8 bases, with 19 bases between. CDR3 DNA sequence: TGTGCCAGCAGTCCGGGGGGCCTTGGAAAATACATTCAGTACTTC. Translating gives CASSPGGLGKYIQYF.

The table lists this clonotype with a few counts. The rearrangement uses TRBV5-1 and TRBJ2-3; D could derive from TRBD1 or TRBD2 (5 bases each). The germline V gene has CDR1 SGHRS and CDR2 YFSETQ. The CDR3 totals 16 residues. Trimming cost V 1 base and J 0 bases, with 12 bases left between them. CDR3 nucleotide sequence: TGCGCCAGCAGCTTGATGGGGGATTCTAGCACAGATACGCAGTATTTT. Amino acids: CASSLMGDSSTDTQYF.

This clonotype was counted ten times or more. The V and J genes are TRBV5-1 and TRBJ1-2, with D unclear. In germline, CDR1 is SGHRS, CDR2 YFSETQ. CDR3 length equals 9 residues. Trimming cost V 6 bases and J 6 bases, with 3 bases left between them. The CDR3 sequence is CASINGYTF. CDR3 sequence (DNA): TGCGCCAGCATCAATGGCTACACCTTC.

On this clonotype itself: At one boundary the junction diverges from the germline segment, which might be a read error. The chain uses TRBV12-3 or TRBV12-4 and TRBJ2-3; 11 nucleotides align to TRBD2. This CDR3 region has 16 residues. The CDR3: CASRPGLAVSTDAQYF. The CDR3 region has the DNA TGTGCCAGCAGACCGGGACTAGCGGTTAGCACAGATGCGCAGTATTTT.

This clonotype was counted between two and nine times. The chain joins TRBV29-1 to TRBJ1-2, with 9 bases matching TRBD1. The CDR3 spans 13 residues. The germline V gene encodes CDR1 SQVTM and CDR2 ANQGSEA. V trimming: 0 bases; J trimming: 7 bases; junction bases outside the gene matches: 3. The CDR3 reads CSVEDTGGFGYTF. As DNA, the CDR3 is TGCAGCGTTGAAGATACAGGGGGCTTTGGCTACACCTTC.

The gene calls are TRBV6-2 or TRBV6-3 and TRBJ2-3; D gene ambiguous. The V gene's germline CDR1 is MNHEY and CDR2 SVGEGT. V shed 0 bases and J shed 0 bases, with 10 bases lying between them. The CDR3 has 16 residues. This CDR3 reads CASSYSAVRSTDTQYF. The DNA of the CDR3 is TGTGCCAGCAGTTACTCGGCAGTCCGTAGCACAGATACGCAGTATTTT.

This clonotype has just one count. The chain recombines TRBV3-1 with TRBJ2-1, with D perhaps assigned TRBD1 or TRBD2 (6 bases each). This CDR3 comprises 17 residues. V was clipped by 1 base and J by 8 bases, with 21 bases between them. The germline gives CDR1 LGHDT, CDR2 YNNKEL (reference sequence). The chain's CDR3 is CASSQVVGGIRGDEQFF. CDR3 DNA sequence: TGTGCCAGCAGCCAAGTCGTTGGGGGGATCAGGGGAGATGAGCAGTTCTTC.

A few counts support this clonotype. V usage is TRBV12-3 or TRBV12-4 and J usage is TRBJ1-2, with D perhaps matching TRBD1 (5 bases). Trimming removed 3 bases from V and 0 bases from J, with 17 bases in between. CDR3 length equals 17 residues. CDR3 sequence: CASSFGDPLGANYGYTF. In DNA form, the CDR3 reads TGTGCCAGCAGTTTCGGGGACCCCCTCGGGGCTAACTATGGCTACACCTTC.